This TCR beta chain stems from a study of cytomegalovirus exposure and HLA in healthy donors. This clone was seen only a few times. The CDR3 length is 17 residues. CDR1 is LGHNA and CDR2 is YNFKEQ in the germline V gene. J gave up 1 base and V 3 bases, and 10 bases lay outside the gene matches. The PCR ran on 60 Vbeta and 13 Jbeta primers. Produced via immunoSEQ multiplex PCR; TCRdb's table is partial and in-frame only. Here the sample spans some 110,000 clones, around 70% being singletons. What was sequenced was PBMCs. This clonotype was sampled from a woman aged 18 to 35 in good health and CMV-seronegative. This chain connects TRBV4-2 to TRBJ2-3; TRBD2 agrees at 7 bases. The CDR3 nucleotides read TGTGCCAGCAGCCATTTCGCCTCTAGCGGAGGCACAGATACGCAGTATTTT. Protein product: CASSHFASSGGTDTQYF.